This T cell receptor beta chain is drawn from a study of blood T cell repertoires in COVID-19. This clone was seen only once. Clones were sequenced by immunoSEQ multiplex PCR, and TCRdb holds only the in-frame ones, with some missing. The sample consists of roughly 110,000 clones, roughly 81% of them appearing once. The V segment lost 10 bases and the J segment 0 bases; nucleotides outside the gene matches: 5. CDR1 is SNHLY, CDR2 FYNNEI, per germline. The CDR3 runs 13 residues. Sequenced: peripheral blood. This TCR was sampled from a human donor in a cohort sampled during active COVID-19. V usage is TRBV2 and J usage is TRBJ1-2, with 7 bases identical to TRBD1. Here the CDR3 reads CATMDRSNYGYTF. The DNA of the CDR3 is TGTGCCACCATGGACAGGTCTAACTATGGCTACACCTTC.